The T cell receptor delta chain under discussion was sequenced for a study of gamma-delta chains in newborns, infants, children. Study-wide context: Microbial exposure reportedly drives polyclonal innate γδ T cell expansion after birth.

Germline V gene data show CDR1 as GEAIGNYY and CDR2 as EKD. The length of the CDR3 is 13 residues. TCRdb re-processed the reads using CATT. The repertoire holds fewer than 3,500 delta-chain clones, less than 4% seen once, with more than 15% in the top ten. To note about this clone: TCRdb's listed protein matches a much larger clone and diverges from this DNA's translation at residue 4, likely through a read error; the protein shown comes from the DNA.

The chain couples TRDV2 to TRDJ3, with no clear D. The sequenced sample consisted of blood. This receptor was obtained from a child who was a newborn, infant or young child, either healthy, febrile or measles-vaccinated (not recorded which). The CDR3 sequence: CACGTWDTRQMFF. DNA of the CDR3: TGTGCCTGTGGCACCTGGGACACCCGACAGATGTTTTTC.